Listed below are T cell receptor beta chains from one sample, sequenced in a study of blood T cell repertoires in COVID-19. The table came from immunoSEQ multiplex PCR; TCRdb's copy has only in-frame clones and leaves some out. The data hold around 250,000 clones, with roughly 83% observed a single time. The sample taken for sequencing was peripheral blood. The origin of the receptors is a woman of 80 years or more with COVID-19, enrolled during active disease. Each CDR3 is given with its conserved first and last residue. The order of the fields is CDR3 DNA, CDR3 protein, clone size, J gene, CDR3 length, D gene, V gene. A D gene is named only where the DNA matches it firmly. Clone sizes are given selectively: once, few, many, or a class where the clone is expanded.

TGTGCCAGCAGCCAAGATGGGGGCAGTAGGAAAAACATTCAGTACTTC,CASSQDGGSRKNIQYF,NA,TRBJ2-4,16,NA,TRBV3-1/TRBV3-2
TGTGCCAGCACCTCGGGACACCAGCTATTCTATGGCTACACCTTC,CASTSGHQLFYGYTF,NA,TRBJ1-2,15,NA,TRBV5-6
TGTGCCAGCAGCCAAGAACAGGGGATGGTTGGAAACACCATATATTTT,CASSQEQGMVGNTIYF,NA,TRBJ1-3,16,TRBD1,TRBV14
TGTGCCAGCAGCCGGGACAGCGGCGCGGGCTACACCTTC,CASSRDSGAGYTF,few,TRBJ1-2,13,TRBD1,TRBV27
TGCAGCGTTTCAGGGGAAGGAGAAAAACTGTTTTTT,CSVSGEGEKLFF,NA,TRBJ1-4,12,NA,TRBV29-1
TGCGCCAGCAGCCTAGGACTGTATGGCTACACCTTC,CASSLGLYGYTF,NA,TRBJ1-2,12,NA,TRBV5-1
TGTGCCAGCAGCAAGACAGGGGGCGCGGGCTCACCCCTCCACTTT,CASSKTGGAGSPLHF,few,TRBJ1-6,15,TRBD1,TRBV7-2
TGTGCCAGCAGCGGGACAGGGACTAGCTACACCTTC,CASSGTGTSYTF,NA,TRBJ1-2,12,TRBD1,TRBV25-1
TGCGCCAGCAGCCCAGGACTGACTCAATCCTACAATGAGCAGTTCTTC,CASSPGLTQSYNEQFF,NA,TRBJ2-1,16,NA,TRBV5-1
TGCGCCAGCAGCTTGGCCCCCTCGGGCGGGGGGGCCTCGGGGCAAGAGACCCAGTACTTC,CASSLAPSGGGASGQETQYF,NA,TRBJ2-5,20,TRBD2,TRBV5-1
TGTGCCAGCAGCTCGGGGGCGGGGGCTCGTGGGGAGACCCAGTACTTC,CASSSGAGARGETQYF,few,TRBJ2-5,16,NA,TRBV7-2
TGTGCCAGCACGTCCAGGGTCCGTGCTGAAGCTTTCTTT,CASTSRVRAEAFF,NA,TRBJ1-1,13,NA,TRBV6-5
TGTGCCAGCAGCTTATTACAGGGACAGGGGTATGGCTACACCTTC,CASSLLQGQGYGYTF,NA,TRBJ1-2,15,TRBD1,TRBV7-8
TGTGCCACCAGCAGAGCTTTACAGGGTTGGAGGGAAAAACTGTTTTTT,CATSRALQGWREKLFF,NA,TRBJ1-4,16,NA,TRBV15
TGCGCCAGCAGCGTACAGGGGGCGAGCACTGAAGCTTTCTTT,CASSVQGASTEAFF,NA,TRBJ1-1,14,TRBD1,TRBV5-1
TGTGCCAGCAGTGCCACAGGTGGCTACACCTTC,CASSATGGYTF,NA,TRBJ1-2,11,NA,TRBV2
TGTGCCAGCAGAGCTTATTCACCCCTCCACTTT,CASRAYSPLHF,few,TRBJ1-6,11,NA,TRBV2
TGTGCCAGCAGTTCCCTCAGGGTGGGTGAGACTGAAGCTTTCTTT,CASSSLRVGETEAFF,NA,TRBJ1-1,15,NA,TRBV6-2/TRBV6-3
TGTGCCTGGAATCCAGGGACCTACGAGCAGTACTTC,CAWNPGTYEQYF,NA,TRBJ2-7,12,NA,TRBV30
TGTGCCAGTCAGGGACAGGGACAGGACGATTATGAAAAACTGTTTTTT,CASQGQGQDDYEKLFF,NA,TRBJ1-4,16,TRBD1,TRBV19
TGTGCCAGCAGCTTAGAAAGGGGGCTAGGGGGCTACACCTTC,CASSLERGLGGYTF,NA,TRBJ1-2,14,TRBD1,TRBV7-2